Detailed here is one T cell receptor beta chain. Antigen: not known. Sequencing used immunoSEQ multiplex PCR; TCRdb keeps in-frame clones, though not all of them. The table shows 120,000 or so clones, with 84% occurring only once. The data stem from a study of T cell responses to AZD1222 COVID-19 vaccine. Overall study findings and caveats: Compared with day 0, the breadth and depth of the Spike-specific TCR repertoire rose significantly after two doses of AZD1222. Unmutated variant regions are reportedly targeted by nearly half of spike-specific TCRs. AZD1222 recipients seropositive at baseline numbered only five to seven.

Trimming took 1 base from V and 2 from J; bases not matched to a gene: 5. The CDR3 has 15 residues. The germline gives CDR1 SGHTA, CDR2 FQGNSA. The TCR was taken from an adult who received the AZD1222 COVID-19 vaccine. The chain joins TRBV7-2 to TRBJ2-7; 7 bases match TRBD1. The specimen was peripheral blood, collected 28 days after the second AZD1222 dose. The CDR3 DNA follows: TGTGCCAGCAGCTTAGGACAGGGAAGACCCTACGAGCAGTACTTC. It encodes CASSLGQGRPYEQYF.